This T cell receptor beta chain was sequenced during a study of T cells in localized non-small cell lung cancer (dated by TCRdb to the early 2020s). About the investigation overall: T cell repertoires of about 240 early-stage NSCLC patients were analyzed, with tumors being compared against uninvolved tumor-adjacent lungs. All 250 or so NSCLC patients in the cohort were treatment-naive and had localized lung tumors that were resected. The mean age of the NSCLC patients was 50 to 85 years, with 130 or so men and 85 to 110 women. Here is what the overall study found, with its caveats: Because the study design was exploratory, TCR variables were selected using unadjusted p-values without false-discovery rate correction. Of the top 100 tumor clones, a median of roughly 57 were detected in paired uninvolved adjacent lung; 28 were also among that lung's top 100. Uninvolved tumor-adjacent lung showed the highest T cell clonality, higher than tumor, which suggests more focused antigenic responses in the adjacent lung. Multi-region tumor sequencing was not performed, so intratumor heterogeneity could not be excluded. Higher T cell density in blood was associated with longer overall survival, whereas higher clonality in adjacent lung was associated with shorter survival.

Clipping removes 5 bases from V and 3 bases from J, with 7 as the unmatched junction base count. According to the germline V gene, CDR1 reads MGHDK and CDR2 reads SYGVNS. The cysteine opens and the phenylalanine closes a CDR3 of 15 amino acids. Only the CDR3 region is kept as DNA, spanning 45 bases read in frame from base 1. The immunoSEQ Assay was used to sequence TCR beta CDR3 regions from DNA. Regarding the original processing steps: To compute T cell density, TCR beta template counts were normalized to usable DNA, which was estimated by amplifying housekeeping genes. Using the preseqR package, richness was estimated by extrapolating to 120,000 templates for tissue samples and 400,000 templates for PBMC samples. Clonality was defined as one minus Pielou's evenness. To identify tissue-enriched TCRs, differential abundance testing was run on productive amino-acid clonotypes with a minimum total count of 5 and an alpha of 0.1. The Jaccard Index and the Morisita Overlap Index were used to measure how much the repertoires overlapped between compartments. GLIPH clustered TCR beta CDR3s with public tetramer-defined viral CDR3s; viral motifs required at least three viral sequences plus V-gene enrichment. TCRdb took this table from immuneACCESS and kept in-frame rearrangements with V and J called. Such tables lack part of the clones; where checked against another copy, unresolved V genes explain under half of the gap, and the rest is unexplained. From that table come the V and J calls and clone size; the DNA was used to work out D and trimming. Here the sample has 20,000 to 25,000 clones; approximately 87% occur a single time. The top ten constitute approximately 12% of the sample.

Worth noting for this clone: The antigen this receptor binds is unknown. Base qualities were left out, and no much larger clone turns up one base away.

At diagnosis, peripheral blood, uninvolved tumor-adjacent lung and tumor were collected and were preserved as a mix of fresh-frozen and FFPE material. For TCR repertoire profiling, blood samples were analyzed as peripheral blood mononuclear cells. This clonotype originated in a man between 40 and 69 years old with stage II squamous cell lung carcinoma. Sequences were derived from PBMCs, sampled before any cancer treatment. The chain couples TRBV25-1 to TRBJ1-2; a stretch of 9 junction bases matches TRBD1. The sequenced DNA is TGTGCCAGCAGTAACTCTGACAGGGGGGACTATGGCTACACCTTC. It specifies CASSNSDRGDYGYTF.